This T cell receptor (beta chain) was sequenced for a study of blood T cells in healthy people across ages. Next came a second PCR, run for 7 to 11 cycles, which used a sample-barcoded 5' primer along with a J-beta primer mix. A 12-random-nucleotide template-switch adaptor tagged each cDNA molecule. MiXCR, run by TCRdb on the 5' RACE reads, gives a single entry per CDR3 protein. The sample has 980,000 or so distinct CDR3 sequences; roughly 48% are singletons. With 3 bases removed from V and 0 bases from J, the gap between germline ends came to 6 bases. The CDR3 is 15 amino acids. Germline-derived CDR1 and CDR2 are LNHNV and YYDKDF (reference sequence).

V gene TRBV15 combines with J gene TRBJ2-6; TRBD1 is a possible D gene (6 bases). The sequence derives from a man in his thirties or forties in good health. The sample consisted of blood. CDR3: CATSSRGSGANVLTF. CDR3 bases: TGTGCCACCAGCAGCAGGGGCTCTGGGGCCAACGTCCTGACTTTC.